Presented here are 27 T cell receptor beta chains from one specimen sequenced in a study of T cells in Graves' hyperthyroidism and ophthalmopathy. The TCR beta CDR3 regions underwent amplification using RNA transcripts as the source. The HTBI primer set served for first-round RT-PCR of the TCR CDR3. TCRdb reanalysed the multiplex PCR reads using MiXCR and keeps one entry per CDR3 protein. Of about 400,000 distinct CDR3 sequences in the sample, about 15% are singletons; the top ten hold 30% to 35%. The sequencing sample was made of blood. The receptors here all came from a woman aged 25-40 years with Graves' hyperthyroidism.

This chain uses TRBV30 with TRBJ2-3; no clear D. This CDR3 has 15 amino acids. Germline V gene lookup returns CDR1 GTSNPN and CDR2 SVGIG (reference sequence). V was clipped by 3 bases and J by 10 bases, with 23 bases between them. The CDR3: CAWSHGSKAPDAQYF. In nucleotides, the CDR3 is TGTGCCTGGAGCCACGGAAGTAAGGCGCCGGATGCGCAGTATTTT.

The V and J genes are TRBV9 and TRBJ2-1, with 8 bases lining up with TRBD2. The V and J ends lost 0 bases and 3 bases, in that order; junction bases with no gene match: 5. Germline V lookup: CDR1 SGDLS, CDR2 YYNGEE. The CDR3 sequence is 16 residues long. CDR3 nucleotide sequence: TGTGCCAGCAGCGTAGGAGAGCGGGAGTTCTACAATGAGCAGTTCTTC. It yields the protein CASSVGEREFYNEQFF.

The rearrangement links TRBV15 to TRBJ2-3; a weak D match, TRBD2 (6 bases). CDR1 is LNHNV and CDR2 is YYDKDF in the germline V gene (reference sequence). V was pared by 0 bases and J by 4 bases, with 17 bases between. This CDR3 is 17 amino acids long. The CDR3 region is CATSREGGRYTADTQYF. The CDR3 DNA reads as TGTGCCACCAGCAGAGAGGGAGGCCGGTACACGGCAGATACGCAGTATTTT.

This clonotype was recorded at least ten times. The V call is TRBV27, the J call TRBJ2-2; possibly TRBD2 for D (6 bases). Germline V lookup: CDR1 MNHEY, CDR2 SMNVEV (reference sequence). The CDR3 has 15 amino acids. Trimming shortened V by 6 bases and J by 3 bases, and 14 bases separated the two germline ends. CDR3 sequence: CASRSEGSYTGELFF. The CDR3 DNA is TGTGCCAGCAGGTCGGAGGGGTCATACACCGGGGAGCTGTTTTTT.

The chain is built from TRBV3-1 and TRBJ1-2, with D possibly TRBD1 on 5 matching bases. V lost 4 bases, J lost 4 bases, and 13 bases lay in between. This CDR3 has 14 residues. CDR1 is LGHDT and CDR2 is YNNKEL in the germline V gene (reference sequence). DNA for the CDR3: TGTGCCAGCAGCCCCGGGACGGGGGGCTATGGCTACACCTTC. Translating gives CASSPGTGGYGYTF.

The genes are TRBV19 and TRBJ2-1; D may be TRBD2 (5 bases). The CDR3 is 14 amino acids. V lost 6 bases and J 5 bases, leaving 14 bases between the germline ends. Germline loops: CDR1 LNHDA, CDR2 SQIVND (reference sequence). DNA for the CDR3: TGTGCCAGTAGAATAAGGGTTAGCGACAATGAGCAGTTCTTC. Translation gives CASRIRVSDNEQFF.

In its sample, this clonotype was seen many times. This sequence joins TRBV28 and TRBJ2-5; maybe TRBD1 (6 bases). Trimming removed 6 bases from V and 0 bases from J, with 11 bases in between. CDR1 is MDHEN, CDR2 SYDVKM, per germline. The CDR3 length is 14 residues. The CDR3, as DNA: TGTGCCAGCAGAACCGGGACACACCAAGAGACCCAGTACTTC. It codes for CASRTGTHQETQYF.

The table lists this clonotype with a few counts. V gene TRBV7-8 combines with J gene TRBJ2-7, with D unclear. Germline CDR1 SGHVS, CDR2 FQNEAQ. Between the trimmed V and J ends, which lost 5 bases and 3 bases, there was a span of 26 bases. The CDR3 spans 18 residues. The CDR3 bases are TGTGCCAGCAGCGTTGGATTAGGGTGGCAGGCCCTATTCTACGAGCAGTACTTC. This gives the protein CASSVGLGWQALFYEQYF.

This clonotype has at least ten counts. V and J are TRBV28 and TRBJ2-1, with TRBD2 matching 7 bases. V was clipped by 6 bases and J by 7 bases; unmatched bases: 24. Germline V lookup: CDR1 MDHEN, CDR2 SYDVKM. This CDR3 has 19 amino acids. CDR3 amino acids: CASSPWEGTPGTSMNEQFF. CDR3 bases: TGTGCCAGCAGCCCGTGGGAGGGGACCCCCGGGACGTCGATGAATGAGCAGTTCTTC.

A few counts support this clonotype. J is TRBJ2-4 and V is TRBV5-1; the D gene is possibly TRBD1 (6 bases). The CDR3 consists of 14 residues. From germline, CDR1 is SGHRS and CDR2 YFSETQ. V was trimmed by 2 bases and J by 8 bases, leaving 14 bases between them. The CDR3 is CASSFEQGGDIQYF. CDR3 in DNA: TGCGCCAGCAGCTTCGAACAGGGTGGAGACATTCAGTACTTC.

This clonotype was counted ten times or more. The chain couples TRBV11-1 to TRBJ2-1, with D uncertain. The CDR3 is made up of 12 amino acids. Germline V gene lookup returns CDR1 SGHAT and CDR2 FQDESV (reference sequence). Trimming took off 5 bases at V and 9 bases at J, with 11 bases between the two ends. This CDR3 is CASSQVGAEQFF. The CDR3 DNA reads TGTGCCAGCAGCCAAGTTGGTGCTGAGCAGTTCTTC.

This chain joins TRBV19 and TRBJ2-4; no clear D gene. Between the trimmed V and J ends, which lost 7 bases and 0 bases, there was a span of 13 bases. Looked up from germline, CDR1 is LNHDA and CDR2 is SQIVND (reference sequence). The CDR3 contains 15 residues. The CDR3 loop is CASTPGPLAKNIQYF. CDR3 DNA sequence: TGTGCCAGTACTCCGGGCCCACTAGCCAAAAACATTCAGTACTTC.

This clonotype was counted ten times or more. The V gene is TRBV28, the J gene TRBJ2-1; 7 nucleotides match TRBD1. Germline V CDR1 and CDR2: MDHEN, SYDVKM. V shed 9 bases and J 5 bases; nucleotides not matched to a gene: 7. The CDR3 consists of 13 residues. The CDR3: CASNKQGHNEQFF. In DNA, the CDR3 is TGTGCCAGTAATAAACAGGGGCACAATGAGCAGTTCTTC.

The table lists this clonotype with many counts. The chain has TRBV28 and TRBJ2-3, with D perhaps matching TRBD2 (6 bases). Germline CDR1 MDHEN, CDR2 SYDVKM. The CDR3 is made up of 14 amino acids. Trimming pared 7 bases from V and 2 bases from J, leaving 13 bases between. The CDR3 sequence is CASNTGAPTDTQYF. CDR3 coding DNA: TGTGCCAGCAACACGGGAGCCCCCACAGATACGCAGTATTTT.

This clonotype was counted many times. CDR3 nucleotide sequence: TGCAGTGCTAGTTTAGGGGCAAATCAGCCCCAGCATTTT. Residues: CSASLGANQPQHF. This rearrangement joins TRBV20-1 to TRBJ1-5; the D gene is possibly TRBD1 (5 bases). V lost 3 bases and J 4 bases, leaving 10 bases between the germline ends. This CDR3 spans 13 amino acids. CDR1 and CDR2 from the germline V gene are DFQATT and SNEGSKA (reference sequence).

This clonotype was found many times. V and J are TRBV5-1 and TRBJ2-7; possibly TRBD1 for D (6 bases). The CDR3 runs to 13 residues. V was pared by 0 bases and J by 3 bases, with 7 bases between. Germline assignment: CDR1 SGHRS and CDR2 YFSETQ. The CDR3 DNA follows: TGCGCCAGCAGCTTGGACAGGGTCTACGAGCAGTACTTC. Translation gives CASSLDRVYEQYF.

V is TRBV20-1 and J is TRBJ1-2, with D unclear. The CDR3 has 12 amino acids. V gave up 3 bases and J gave up 0 bases, with 5 bases separating them. Per the germline V gene, CDR1 is DFQATT and CDR2 is SNEGSKA (reference sequence). The CDR3 DNA sequence: TGCAGTGCTAGCCAAGCTAACTATGGCTACACCTTC. It specifies CSASQANYGYTF.

The chain uses TRBV5-1 and TRBJ2-6; D might be TRBD1 (6 bases). V was cut by 3 bases and J by 1 base, with 14 bases left in between. Per the germline V gene, CDR1 is SGHRS and CDR2 is YFSETQ. The CDR3 contains 17 residues. DNA for the CDR3: TGCGCCAGCAGCTGGGACAAGGGCCAGTCTGGGGCCAACGTCCTGACTTTC. Its translation: CASSWDKGQSGANVLTF.

The sample holds a few counts of this clonotype. The chain joins TRBV28 to TRBJ1-5, with D perhaps TRBD1 (5 bases). The germline V and J ends were trimmed by 6 bases and 6 bases, with 24 bases remaining between them. The CDR3 is 17 residues long. Germline V gives CDR1 MDHEN, CDR2 SYDVKM. CDR3 nucleotide sequence: TGTGCCAGCAGCGCGCCCCGGCAGGGATTAGCAGGTCAGCCCCAGCATTTT. This translates into CASSAPRQGLAGQPQHF.

This clonotype has more than one count but fewer than ten. The chain is built from TRBV15 and TRBJ2-1; TRBD1 might be the D (6 bases). Germline CDR1 and CDR2: LNHNV and YYDKDF (reference sequence). The CDR3 length is 14 residues. V was trimmed by 5 bases and J by 2 bases, leaving 10 bases between them. The CDR3 protein is CATSRGQTYNEQFF. CDR3 bases: TGTGCCACCAGCCGAGGACAGACCTACAATGAGCAGTTCTTC. Supplemented by reference TRBV15 and TRBJ2-1, the full variable domain reads DAMVIQNPRYQVTQFGKPVTLSCSQTLNHNVMYWYQQKSSQAPKLLFHYYDKDFNNEADTPDNFQSRRPNTSFCFLDIRSPGLGDTAMYLCATSRGQTYNEQFFGPGTRLTVL.

Many counts were recorded for this clonotype. This chain links TRBV12-3 or TRBV12-4 with TRBJ1-2; D is possibly TRBD1 (5 bases). The ends were cut back, 3 bases at V and 5 bases at J, with 10 bases in the middle. There are 13 residues in the CDR3. The CDR3: CASSFGGGYGYTF. The CDR3, as DNA: TGTGCCAGCAGTTTTGGGGGAGGATATGGCTACACCTTC.

CDR3 protein: CASSQKRRTSGNDEQFF. The CDR3 coding sequence is TGTGCCAGCAGCCAAAAAAGGCGGACTAGCGGGAATGATGAGCAGTTCTTC. The V and J genes are TRBV7-9 and TRBJ2-1, with 12 bases aligning to TRBD2. Trimming at V came to 5 bases and at J to 8 bases, leaving 13 bases not matched to a gene. The CDR3 loop spans 17 amino acids. Germline V gene lookup returns CDR1 SEHNR and CDR2 FQNEAQ (reference sequence).

This chain joins TRBV24-1 and TRBJ1-1, with D unclear. V was trimmed by 3 bases and J by 5 bases, leaving 9 bases between them. CDR1 is KGHDR and CDR2 is SFDVKD in the germline V gene. This CDR3 is 13 amino acids long. CDR3 loop: CATSDRDTTEAFF. The DNA of the CDR3 is TGTGCCACCAGTGATAGGGATACGACTGAAGCTTTCTTT.

J is TRBJ2-2 and V is TRBV10-3, with no clear D. CDR1 ENHRY and CDR2 SYGVKD come from the germline V gene. This CDR3 contains 16 residues. Deletions cut 0 bases from V and 0 bases from J, with 8 bases between. The CDR3 region has the DNA TGTGCCATCAGTGAGTCCGGATTAGCGAACACCGGGGAGCTGTTTTTT. Amino acids: CAISESGLANTGELFF.

The gene calls are TRBV20-1 and TRBJ2-2; D is perhaps TRBD2 (6 bases). This CDR3 is 19 amino acids long. Germline assignment: CDR1 DFQATT and CDR2 SNEGSKA (reference sequence). V lost 0 bases and J 1 base, leaving 21 bases between the germline ends. CDR3 region: CSARDIPPIGGRNTGELFF. The CDR3 nucleotides read TGCAGTGCTAGAGATATCCCTCCCATCGGAGGGAGGAACACCGGGGAGCTGTTTTTT.

J is TRBJ2-7 and V is TRBV6-2 or TRBV6-3; 11 nucleotides align to TRBD2. Germline V gene sequence: CDR1 MNHEY, CDR2 SVGEGT. Trimming cost V 8 bases and J 6 bases; bases outside gene matches: 12. The CDR3 loop spans 15 amino acids. Written as DNA, the CDR3 is TGTGCCAGCGATCGTAGCGGGAGGGCCAGTGGCGAGCAGTACTTC. As protein: CASDRSGRASGEQYF.

The table lists this clonotype with a few counts. The CDR3 loop is CASSRPGYGYTF. The CDR3 DNA reads TGTGCCAGCAGCCGGCCAGGCTATGGCTACACCTTC. The chain links TRBV7-2 to TRBJ1-2; D is unclear. V shed 5 bases and J shed 4 bases, with 8 bases lying between them. CDR1 SGHTA and CDR2 FQGNSA come from the germline V gene. The CDR3 is 12 residues long.